Listed below are T cell receptor beta chains from one sample, sequenced in a study of radiotherapy plus CTLA-4 blockade in lung cancer. The data were produced by immunoSEQ multiplex PCR, yet TCRdb's version contains in-frame clones alone and is incomplete. The sample lists more than 90,000 clones, just under 80% occurring once. The source material was peripheral blood, sampled from a patient treated with radiotherapy plus ipilimumab. The receptors derive from a human donor with non-small cell lung cancer who had a partial response to radiotherapy plus ipilimumab. Both conserved end residues are trimmed from each CDR3. The size field is filled for only some rows; it gives once, few, many or a size class.

abundance: .; v_gene: TRBV28; CDR3aa: ASTQFPGLAGDREQY
abundance: once; v_gene: TRBV19; CDR3aa: ASSRQGMTDTQY
abundance: .; v_gene: TRBV6-1; CDR3aa: ASSTTGLAAIEQF
abundance: .; v_gene: TRBV10-2; CDR3aa: ASSWTSGSYEQY
abundance: .; v_gene: TRBV28; CDR3aa: ASSFAGVLNYGYT
abundance: .; v_gene: TRBV7-8; CDR3aa: ASSRGQGGKETQY
abundance: .; v_gene: TRBV10-1; CDR3aa: ASSLAGGDYEQY
abundance: .; v_gene: TRBV5-4; CDR3aa: ASSLASGSGGELF
abundance: .; v_gene: TRBV2; CDR3aa: ASTQRTSGTDTQY
abundance: .; v_gene: TRBV6-1; CDR3aa: ASSERTVNTEAF
abundance: .; v_gene: TRBV27; CDR3aa: ASSYVQGRRTEAF
abundance: .; v_gene: TRBV6-6; CDR3aa: ASTTPGLAEAF
abundance: .; v_gene: TRBV30; CDR3aa: AWSVGTTNQPQH
abundance: medium-sized; v_gene: TRBV5-1; CDR3aa: ASSFDSSYEQY
abundance: few; v_gene: TRBV27; CDR3aa: ASSSHRQGAGETQY
abundance: once; v_gene: TRBV7-2; CDR3aa: ASSRGQIKNIQY
abundance: few; v_gene: TRBV7-6; CDR3aa: ASSLLSSGSQSYEQY
abundance: .; v_gene: TRBV7-9; CDR3aa: ASSLDRASTDTQY
abundance: .; v_gene: TRBV6-4; CDR3aa: ASSDNRVHPIRKLF
abundance: .; v_gene: TRBV5-1; CDR3aa: ASSLGPAGAKNIQY
abundance: .; v_gene: TRBV10-3; CDR3aa: AISSSEETQY
abundance: few; v_gene: TRBV7-8; CDR3aa: ASSSQGFTEAF
abundance: .; v_gene: TRBV20-1; CDR3aa: SFVAREQF
abundance: .; v_gene: TRBV4-2; CDR3aa: ASSQEWFESYNSPLH
abundance: .; v_gene: TRBV6-1; CDR3aa: ASSEAEGLYYNEQF
abundance: .; v_gene: TRBV28; CDR3aa: ASSFLGAGDSNQPQH
abundance: .; v_gene: TRBV5-4; CDR3aa: ASSLEDYETQY
abundance: .; v_gene: TRBV7-9; CDR3aa: ASSLRKAGNSGYT
abundance: .; v_gene: TRBV4-1; CDR3aa: ASSQADMGFTRGGGYT
abundance: few; v_gene: TRBV9; CDR3aa: ASSLGRTEAF
abundance: .; v_gene: TRBV4-1; CDR3aa: ASSQHPGTSENNEQF
abundance: .; v_gene: TRBV5-1; CDR3aa: ASSLREGSYNEQF
abundance: .; v_gene: TRBV7-9; CDR3aa: ASSSRDWTGELF
abundance: .; v_gene: TRBV30; CDR3aa: ASTGTGELF
abundance: .; v_gene: TRBV4-2; CDR3aa: ASSQGTSGRTDTQY
abundance: .; v_gene: TRBV28; CDR3aa: ASSILTRGLVSYEQY
abundance: few; v_gene: TRBV6-1; CDR3aa: ASSTRQVEAF
abundance: .; v_gene: TRBV19; CDR3aa: ASSSNTGTYGYT
abundance: .; v_gene: TRBV25-1; CDR3aa: ASRDVRGQPSTGELF
abundance: .; v_gene: TRBV28; CDR3aa: ASSLDPEPTGELF
abundance: .; v_gene: TRBV5-4; CDR3aa: ASSLAGTPSGRVGLF
abundance: .; v_gene: TRBV4-2; CDR3aa: ASSLSGDARGVAF
abundance: once; v_gene: TRBV19; CDR3aa: ASSINQGTEAF
abundance: few; v_gene: TRBV18; CDR3aa: ASSPISPSGLVTQY
abundance: .; v_gene: TRBV7-2; CDR3aa: ASSPRRLYNEQF
abundance: .; v_gene: TRBV9; CDR3aa: ASSGQTGGFPGELF
abundance: .; v_gene: TRBV30; CDR3aa: AFEPQGPREAF
abundance: few; v_gene: TRBV4-3; CDR3aa: ASSQISGSGPYNEQF
abundance: .; v_gene: TRBV7-2; CDR3aa: ASSLRAGERSEQF
abundance: .; v_gene: TRBV29-1; CDR3aa: SVGRDTEAF
abundance: .; v_gene: TRBV7-2; CDR3aa: ASSLAGGLAYEQY
abundance: .; v_gene: TRBV5-4; CDR3aa: ASSLGTGGLSYEQH
abundance: .; v_gene: TRBV5-4; CDR3aa: ASSLEQAGNSPLH
abundance: .; v_gene: TRBV11-2; CDR3aa: ASSKRQGGTDTQY
abundance: .; v_gene: TRBV4-1; CDR3aa: ASNPDRVGGYT
abundance: .; v_gene: TRBV6-6; CDR3aa: ASSYGTVNYEQY
abundance: .; v_gene: TRBV6-1; CDR3aa: ASSEPGGLTPRSPLH